The following is a TCR beta chain sequence with its context. Its binding antigen is unknown. Base-call qualities are not available, and no considerably larger clone is one nucleotide away. Two rounds of multiplex PCR were used to amplify the TCR beta CDR3 region from genomic DNA. In the first PCR round, primers specific to each TRBV and TRBJ gene were used, and the primer sequences were filed in Chinese patent CN105087789A. Universal primers were used in the second round of PCR. The Roche High Pure PCR Template Preparation Kit was used to extract genomic DNA from the frozen PBMCs. An Illumina HiSeq 3000 was used to sequence the libraries paired-end with 151 bp reads. The original pipeline was this. CutAdapt was used to discard raw reads that did not contain the multiplex PCR primer sequences. PEAR was used to merge high-quality paired reads into contigs. By alignment to reference sequences, MiXCR assigned TRB V, D and J gene segments to each contig. To remove sequencing errors, CDR3 sequences were clustered according to base quality and sequence similarity. Shannon entropy normalized by the natural log of productive TCR sequence number was used as the measure of diversity. Clonality was defined as one minus Shannon entropy divided by the natural log of the number of unique clonotypes. Progression-free survival cut-offs for repertoire metrics were chosen using the Youden index of ROC curves, with analyses run in R 3.5.3. In-frame beta chains were kept once TCRdb had trimmed the public reads at Q25 with fastp and called clones with MiXCR. Rows with a matching CDR3 protein are joined into one entry that keeps the most common DNA and genes. TCRdb, rather than the study authors, made the V and J calls. This sample lists more than 25,000 distinct CDR3 sequences; about 30% were detected once. Of the sample, roughly a third is held by the ten largest clones.

The sample is drawn from a study of prognosis after radiotherapy for stage I lung cancer (dated by TCRdb to about 2021). In the study overall: About 19 stage I NSCLC patients were enrolled in Nanjing, China, between early 2018 and 2019. Patients with newly diagnosed primary stage I lung tumors numbered approximately 14, with about 5 others having oligometastatic NSCLC after surgical resection of the primary tumor. All patients were regarded as medically inoperable, because of comorbidities in about a dozen patients and refusal of surgery in about seven patients. Ages in the cohort of around 14 men and a handful of women ranged from about 50 to 90 years, with a median of 74. Tumor histology was squamous cell carcinoma in 6 to 8 patients and adenocarcinoma in about a dozen. Image-guided IMRT or VMAT was used to deliver SBRT in 3 to 5 fractions at a biologically effective dose of at least 100 Gy. Concurrent therapy was not administered to any patient alongside SBRT. After SBRT, distant metastases developed in about 20% of the 19 patients at a median of 7 months, while the remaining 15 patients had no significant progression. Peripheral blood TCR beta repertoires were profiled in stage I NSCLC patients before and after stereotactic body radiotherapy, and the study then linked these repertoires to distant failure. For each of the approximately 19 patients, one blood sample was taken before SBRT and one after, so the study sequenced approximately 40 samples in total.

All patients had node-negative disease on CT and PET/CT, and none had a history of other malignancies or had previously received chemotherapy or radiotherapy. At each of two time points, approximately 5.9 milliliters of peripheral venous blood were collected into EDTA tubes. Ficoll-Paque Plus density-gradient centrifugation was used to isolate PBMCs. Immediately after collection, samples were stored at -80 degrees C until analysis. What the research found in general, with its limitations: A decrease in unique TCR clone counts was observed after SBRT (median about 9,400 before versus more than 6,000 after; Wilcoxon paired P=0.011). All reported P values were unadjusted for multiple comparisons. Post-SBRT Shannon entropy and its change from baseline were lower in patients who developed distant metastases; baseline Shannon entropy was not associated with metastases. Differences by metastasis status were reportedly seen in TRBV and TRBJ usage frequencies, involving two V genes at baseline and, after SBRT, roughly nine V genes and two J genes. Whether the expanded TCR clones were tumor-specific was not determined. The small cohort and short follow-up limited the study, so independent validation of the findings is needed.

V loses 0 bases of germline sequence and J loses 6 bases, and the interval between the two ends is 25 bases. Per the germline V gene, SGDLS is the CDR1 and YYNGEE is the CDR2. From its cysteine to its phenylalanine, the CDR3 spans 19 amino acids. Of the read, only the CDR3 DNA is kept; its 57 bases are in frame from base 1. This TCR came from a donor of 50 years or more with non-small cell lung cancer. The chain links TRBV9 with TRBJ2-4; no D gene is confidently identified. The sample in question was PBMCs, obtained before or after stereotactic body radiation therapy (not recorded which). CDR3 region: CASSVGPVRQIGPGNIQYF. The bases read TGTGCCAGCAGCGTAGGACCTGTTCGGCAGATTGGGCCGGGAAACATTCAGTACTTC.